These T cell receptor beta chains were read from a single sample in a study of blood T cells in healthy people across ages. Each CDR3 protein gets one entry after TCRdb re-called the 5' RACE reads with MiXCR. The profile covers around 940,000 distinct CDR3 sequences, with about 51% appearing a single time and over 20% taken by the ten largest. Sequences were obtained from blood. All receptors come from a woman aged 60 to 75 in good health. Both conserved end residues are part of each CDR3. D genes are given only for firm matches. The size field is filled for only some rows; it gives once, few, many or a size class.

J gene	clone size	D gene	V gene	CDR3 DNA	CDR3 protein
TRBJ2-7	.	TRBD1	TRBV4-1	TGCGCCAGCAGTTCGGCAGGACAGGGTGTTCACGAGCAGTACTTC	CASSSAGQGVHEQYF
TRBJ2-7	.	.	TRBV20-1	TGCAGTGCTAGAGATCGTCTAGCTGGCAATGAGCAGTACTTC	CSARDRLAGNEQYF
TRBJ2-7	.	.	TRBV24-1	TGTGCCACCAGTGCCCCACCCTTGAATGAGCAGTACTTC	CATSAPPLNEQYF
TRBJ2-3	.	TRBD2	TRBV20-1	TGCAGTGCTAGAGATCGGCCGAAAGGTAGCGGGAGCGCAGATACGCAGTATTTT	CSARDRPKGSGSADTQYF
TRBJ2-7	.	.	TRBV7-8	TGTGCCAGCAGCTGGACTAACTACGAGCAGTACTTC	CASSWTNYEQYF
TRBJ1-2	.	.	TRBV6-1	TGTGCCATTAACCGGGACATAACACAGGACTACACCTTC	CAINRDITQDYTF
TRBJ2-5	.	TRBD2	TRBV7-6	TGTGCCAGCAGCTTACGAGCGGGAGGGAGGGAGCAGTACTTC	CASSLRAGGREQYF
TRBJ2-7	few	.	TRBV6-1	TGTGCCAGCAGCTTTGAACCGGGACTGCACTACGAGCAGTACTTC	CASSFEPGLHYEQYF
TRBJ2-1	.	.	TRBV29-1	TGCAGCGTTGTCTTGGCCTCCAACAATGAGCAGTTCTTC	CSVVLASNNEQFF
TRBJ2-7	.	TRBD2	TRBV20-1	TGCAGTGCGTCCCCGCTAGGCGGGAGCCTATACGAGCAGTACTTC	CSASPLGGSLYEQYF
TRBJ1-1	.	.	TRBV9	TGTGCCAGCAGCGTACAGGGTAGTAGCACTGAAGCTTTCTTT	CASSVQGSSTEAFF
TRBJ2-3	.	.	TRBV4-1	TGCGCCAGCAGCCAAGATTCGAGTGGGTTGCGCACAGATACGCAGTATTTT	CASSQDSSGLRTDTQYF
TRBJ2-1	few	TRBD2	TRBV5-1	TGCGCCAGCAGCGCCATCGGCGGGGGGCGCAATGAGCAGTTCTTC	CASSAIGGGRNEQFF
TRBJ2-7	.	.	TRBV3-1	TGTGCCAGCAGCCAAGGGTACGATTGCGAGCAGTACTTC	CASSQGYDCEQYF
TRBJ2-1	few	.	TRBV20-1	TGCAGTGCTAGCGGGGGAGTTTACAATGAGCAGTTCTTC	CSASGGVYNEQFF
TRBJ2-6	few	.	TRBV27	TGTGCCAGCAGTTTACGGCCGAGCTCTGGGGCCAACGTCCTGACTTTC	CASSLRPSSGANVLTF
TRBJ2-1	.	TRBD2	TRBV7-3	TGTGCCAGCAGCGCCGGGACTAGCCGCGACAATGAGCAGTTCTTC	CASSAGTSRDNEQFF
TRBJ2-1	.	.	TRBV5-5	TGTGCCAGCAACCGCCGAGGGGCCAGGAATGAGCAGTTCTTC	CASNRRGARNEQFF
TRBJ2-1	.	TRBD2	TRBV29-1	TGCAGCGTTTCCACTAGCGGGAGTGGGGAGGAGCAGTTCTTC	CSVSTSGSGEEQFF
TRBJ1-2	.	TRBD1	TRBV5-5	TGTGCCAGCAGCACCGGACAGGGAGGTGTTAACTATGGCTACACCTTC	CASSTGQGGVNYGYTF
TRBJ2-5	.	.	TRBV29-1	TGCAGCGTTGAAGGGCAGCACGGAGAGACCCAGTACTTC	CSVEGQHGETQYF
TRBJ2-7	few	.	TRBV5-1	TGCGCCAGCAGATATTCGGACAACGGCTACGAGCAGTACTTC	CASRYSDNGYEQYF
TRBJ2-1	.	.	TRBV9	TGTGCCAGCAGCTTTACGGGACTCCGAATCTCAAGCTCCTACAATGAGCAGTTCTTC	CASSFTGLRISSSYNEQFF
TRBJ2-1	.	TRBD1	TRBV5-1	TGCGCCAGCTACCGCAGGGGGCTCGACGAGCAGTTCTTC	CASYRRGLDEQFF
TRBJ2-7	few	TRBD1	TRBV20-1	TGCAGTGCTAACCGGGACAGGGGGCCGTACGAGCAGTACTTC	CSANRDRGPYEQYF
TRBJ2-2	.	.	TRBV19	TGTGCCAGTAGTTCCGGTCCGGGGAGGAACACCGGGGAGCTGTTTTTT	CASSSGPGRNTGELFF
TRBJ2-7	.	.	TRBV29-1	TGCAGTGTTAATGTACAGGGATCCTACGAGCAGTACTTC	CSVNVQGSYEQYF
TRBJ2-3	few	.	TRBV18	TGTGCCAGCTCACCACTAGATGTTGGACCCGCGAATACGCAGTATTTT	CASSPLDVGPANTQYF
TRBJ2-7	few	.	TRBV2	TGTGCCAGCAGCGGAGGATCTATCGAGCAGTACTTC	CASSGGSIEQYF
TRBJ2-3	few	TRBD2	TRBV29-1	TGCAGCGTTAAATTTAGCGGGAGGGCCCCAGATACGCAGTATTTT	CSVKFSGRAPDTQYF
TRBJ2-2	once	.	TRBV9	TGTGCCAGCAGCGTAGCCTCCGGCACCGGGGAGCTGTTTTTT	CASSVASGTGELFF
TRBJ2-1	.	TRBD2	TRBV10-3	TGTGCCATCAGTGAGTCGACGGGGACTAGCAGCCCCAATAAGCAGTTCTTC	CAISESTGTSSPNKQFF
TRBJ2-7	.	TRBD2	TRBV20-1	TGCAGTGCTAGGGCGGCTAGCGGGCCATCCTACGAGCAGTACTTC	CSARAASGPSYEQYF
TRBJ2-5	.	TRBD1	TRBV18	TGTGCCAGCTCACGTGCAGGGACAGCGTTTTTCCAAGAGACCCAGTACTTC	CASSRAGTAFFQETQYF
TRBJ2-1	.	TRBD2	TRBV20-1	TGCAGTGCTAGCGGGAGGCGGGACAATGAGCAGTTCTTC	CSASGRRDNEQFF
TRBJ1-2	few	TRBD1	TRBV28	TGTGCCAGCAGTTTGGGGCGGACAGGAAACTATGGCTACACCTTC	CASSLGRTGNYGYTF
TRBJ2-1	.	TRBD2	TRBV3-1	TGTGCCAGCAGCCAAGGCGGGAGTGGGTACAATGAGCAGTTCTTC	CASSQGGSGYNEQFF
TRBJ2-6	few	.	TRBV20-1	TGCAGTGCTCCTAGGAACTCTGGGGCCAACGTCCTGACTTTC	CSAPRNSGANVLTF
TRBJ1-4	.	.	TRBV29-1	TGCAGCGCCCTAGGCGGAACTAATGAAAAACTGTTTTTT	CSALGGTNEKLFF
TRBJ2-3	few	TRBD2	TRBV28	TGTGCCAGCACCTTGGCGGGACTAGGTGCAGATACGCAGTATTTT	CASTLAGLGADTQYF
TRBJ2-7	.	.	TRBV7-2	TGTGCCAGCAGCCCCGACTACCTCTACGAGCAGTACTTC	CASSPDYLYEQYF
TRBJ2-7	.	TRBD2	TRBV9	TGTGCCAGCAGCGTATATGCTAGCGGGGCCTACGAGCAGTACTTC	CASSVYASGAYEQYF
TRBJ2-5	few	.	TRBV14	TGTGCCAGCAGCCCAACCACGTTCCAAGAGACCCAGTACTTC	CASSPTTFQETQYF
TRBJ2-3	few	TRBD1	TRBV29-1	TGCAGCGTTGCTCTGACAGGGGGAGCAGATACGCAGTATTTT	CSVALTGGADTQYF
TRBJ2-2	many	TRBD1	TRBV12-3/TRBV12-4	TGTGCCAGCAGACCCGGGACAGGAGGCGGGGAGCTGTTTTTT	CASRPGTGGGELFF
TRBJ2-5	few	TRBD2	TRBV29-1	TGCAGCGTTGAACCCCCTAGCGGGAGTGCCAATGAGCAGTACTTC	CSVEPPSGSANEQYF
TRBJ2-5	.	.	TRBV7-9	TGTGCCAGCAGCCGAGGACTCAGCGCCGAGACCCAGTACTTC	CASSRGLSAETQYF
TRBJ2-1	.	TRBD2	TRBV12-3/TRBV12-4	TGTGCCAGCAGCCTGTCGGGACTAGCGGGAATGGGATCTGAGCAGTTCTTC	CASSLSGLAGMGSEQFF
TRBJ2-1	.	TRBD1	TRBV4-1	TGCGCCAGCAGCCAAGATCTTGGACAGGGCGGGTGGCAGTTCTTC	CASSQDLGQGGWQFF
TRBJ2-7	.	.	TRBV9	TGTGCCAGCAGCGTAGGACGTGGGAGCACCTACGAGCAGTACTTC	CASSVGRGSTYEQYF
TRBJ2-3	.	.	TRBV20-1	TGCAGTGCCCCCTATGTAGATACGCAGTATTTT	CSAPYVDTQYF
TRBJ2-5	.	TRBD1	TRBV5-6	TGTGCCAGCAGCCCACTGACAGGGGCGCGAACCCAGTACTTC	CASSPLTGARTQYF
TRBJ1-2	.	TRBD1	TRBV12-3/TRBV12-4	TGTGCCAGCAGTCCCAACAGGGGGCAAGGCTGCACCTTC	CASSPNRGQGCTF
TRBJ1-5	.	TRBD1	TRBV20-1	TGCAGTGCCACAGGGGTGAGTCAGCCCCAGCATTTT	CSATGVSQPQHF
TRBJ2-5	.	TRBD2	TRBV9	TGTGCCAGCGCTCCAACCCCTAGCGGGAAAGAGACCCAGTACTTC	CASAPTPSGKETQYF
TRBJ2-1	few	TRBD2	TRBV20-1	TGCAGTGCTAGAAATCTACTAGCGGAGCTGAATGAGCAGTTCTTC	CSARNLLAELNEQFF
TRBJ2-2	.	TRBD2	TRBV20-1	TGCAGTGCTCCCCAAAGCGGGAGAGGAACCGGGGAGCTGTTTTTT	CSAPQSGRGTGELFF
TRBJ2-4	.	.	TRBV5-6	TGTGCCAGCAGCTTGGCGATGAAAAACATTCAGTACTTC	CASSLAMKNIQYF
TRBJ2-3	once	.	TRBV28	TGTGCCAGCAGTTCAGCTAGAATCTCCACCCCAGATACGCAGTATTTT	CASSSARISTPDTQYF
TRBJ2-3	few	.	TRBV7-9	TGTGCCAGCAGCCCGAGTGGGAGGTCCACAGATACGCAGTATTTT	CASSPSGRSTDTQYF